Included here is one T cell receptor (beta chain) sequence, with context. What it recognizes is unknown. The source of the sample is a study of brain metastases from non-small cell lung cancer. Using immunoSEQ multiplex PCR, the repertoire was profiled, and TCRdb retains in-frame clones only, with some absent. The sample contains about 1,300 clones, 90% of which appear only once. Germline V gene sequence: CDR1 SGDLS, CDR2 YYNGEE. The CDR3 extends over 16 amino acids. V lost 0 bases and J lost 0, with 11 bases in between. Notes on the study in general: Paired brain metastases and primary tumors largely shared TCR repertoires.

The rearrangement joins TRBV9 to TRBJ2-3, with D possibly being TRBD2 (6 bases). Sequenced input: primary lung tumor tissue. The sequence was collected from a donor aged 40 or older with non-small cell lung cancer. The CDR3 reads CASSVGSGLSTDTQYF. The CDR3 DNA is TGTGCCAGCAGCGTAGGGAGCGGGCTAAGCACAGATACGCAGTATTTT.